Presented here are 10 T cell receptor beta chains from one specimen sequenced in a study of tumor-infiltrating lymphocytes in primary liver carcinoma. Researchers generated TCR beta cDNA from 500 ng of total RNA, relying on a constant-region primer. TCR beta libraries came from three nested multiplex PCR rounds using slightly modified ARM-PCR. TRBV1-TRBV30 forward primers paired with a C-beta reverse primer drove the first two PCR rounds, approximately 11 cycles each. TCRdb reanalysed the multiplex PCR reads using MiXCR and keeps one entry per CDR3 protein. The sample lists about 310,000 distinct CDR3 sequences; around three fifths were seen once. Blood RNA came from unsorted whole blood; germline DNA was also extracted. Sequenced input: peripheral blood. All receptors derive from a middle-aged man with primary liver carcinoma and hepatitis B virus infection.

To note about this clonotype: This may come from a read error, since a much larger clone is one base off. The V gene is TRBV5-5, the J gene TRBJ2-5; no clear D gene. Germline V gene sequence: CDR1 SGHKS, CDR2 YYEKEE (reference sequence). There are 16 residues in the CDR3. For the CDR3, the DNA is TGTACCAGCAGCCATTTGGCCAACGGGCCCCAAGAGACCCAGTACTTC. Translating it yields CTSSHLANGPQETQYF.

The V call is TRBV5-8, the J call TRBJ2-6, with D hard to call. Trimming took 5 bases from V and 0 from J, leaving 6 bases between them. Germline V gene lookup returns CDR1 SGHTS and CDR2 YDEGEE. This CDR3 has 14 residues. CDR3 amino acids: CASSAFSGANVLTF. In DNA form, the CDR3 reads TGTGCCAGCAGTGCCTTCTCTGGGGCCAACGTCCTGACTTTC.

The CDR3 sequence is CAITRGVRTDTQYF. The CDR3 nucleotides read TGTGCCATCACCCGGGGGGTTAGGACAGATACGCAGTATTTT. The chain couples TRBV10-3 to TRBJ2-3; 7 bases map to TRBD2. The CDR3 has 14 amino acids. V lost 7 bases to trimming and J lost 3 bases; unmatched junction nucleotides: 7. CDR1 ENHRY and CDR2 SYGVKD come from the germline V gene.

Concerning this clonotype itself: At one end, the junction sequence differs from germline, possibly due to a read error. The genes are TRBV11-2 and TRBJ2-1; unclear D gene. The CDR3 consists of 17 residues. The germline V gene encodes CDR1 SGHAT and CDR2 FQNNGV. The CDR3 is CASSLGEVRESYDEQFF. The CDR3 DNA follows: TGTGCCAGCAGCTTAGGGGAAGTTCGCGAATCCTACGATGAGCAGTTCTTC.

As for this clonotype: A much larger clone lies one base from this, so it may be a read error. This chain links TRBV6-1 with TRBJ1-1; 10 bases agree with TRBD1. This CDR3 is built from 12 residues. Unmatched junction bases numbered 7, after V lost 7 bases and J lost 11 bases. Germline CDR1 reads MNHNS; CDR2 reads SASEGT. CDR3 residues: CASIGQGVRAFF. The CDR3 bases are TGTGCCAGCATCGGACAGGGGGTTCGGGCTTTCTTT.

Concerning this clonotype itself: This may stem from a read error, because a much larger clone lies one nucleotide away. Because the CDR3 is missing its conserved closing phenylalanine or tryptophan, this is likely a read error. The rearrangement joins TRBV6-1 to TRBJ1-2; D is uncertain. Germline values: CDR1 MNHNS, CDR2 SASEGT. The CDR3 totals 13 residues. V lost 7 bases and J 8 bases, leaving 17 bases between the germline ends. The CDR3 loop reads CASNDWGLGGYTS. For the CDR3, the DNA is TGTGCCAGCAATGACTGGGGTCTTGGCGGCTACACCTCC.

This clonotype was counted a few times. The V call is TRBV6-1, the J call TRBJ1-2; 8 nucleotides line up with TRBD1. The CDR3 is 15 amino acids. CDR1 is MNHNS, CDR2 SASEGT, per germline. V trimming: 2 bases; J trimming: 5 bases; junction bases outside the gene matches: 7. The DNA for the CDR3 is TGTGCCAGCAGTGAAAGGTCAGGGGGCGGGTATGGCTACACCTTC. Translating gives CASSERSGGGYGYTF.

In the case of this clonotype: It may be a read error: a sequence one base away is much more abundant. The CDR3 carries no conserved terminal phenylalanine or tryptophan, so it likely arises from a read error. CDR3 coding DNA: TGTGCCAGCAGCTCTGGACAGGGTCATCAGCCCCAGCATATT. Protein sequence: CASSSGQGHQPQHI. V gene TRBV6-2 or TRBV6-3 combines with J gene TRBJ1-5, with TRBD1 matching over 8 bases. Losses at the gene ends were 6 bases for V and 5 bases for J; bases not matched to a gene: 6. Germline V gene sequence: CDR1 MNHEY, CDR2 SVGEGT. CDR3 size: 14 residues.

Many counts were recorded for this clonotype. This rearrangement joins TRBV6-5 to TRBJ2-5; tentatively, D is TRBD1 (6 bases). Germline CDR1 reads MNHEY; CDR2 reads SVGAGI. V was trimmed by 5 bases and J by 5 bases, leaving 18 bases between them. The CDR3 has 15 residues. The CDR3 nucleotides are TGTGCCAGCAGTAAACGTGGACAGAGGGGGGAGACCCAGTACTTC. Translation gives CASSKRGQRGETQYF.

The chain uses TRBV4-1 and TRBJ2-3; 8 bases agree with TRBD2. After removal of 2 bases from V and 7 bases from J, the junction contained 8 bases not matched to a gene. The CDR3 consists of 15 residues. CDR1 is MGHRA, CDR2 YSYEKL, per germline. For the CDR3, the DNA is TGCGCCAGCAGCCAAACGACTAGCGTGATGAATACGCAGTATTTT. Translated, it gives CASSQTTSVMNTQYF.